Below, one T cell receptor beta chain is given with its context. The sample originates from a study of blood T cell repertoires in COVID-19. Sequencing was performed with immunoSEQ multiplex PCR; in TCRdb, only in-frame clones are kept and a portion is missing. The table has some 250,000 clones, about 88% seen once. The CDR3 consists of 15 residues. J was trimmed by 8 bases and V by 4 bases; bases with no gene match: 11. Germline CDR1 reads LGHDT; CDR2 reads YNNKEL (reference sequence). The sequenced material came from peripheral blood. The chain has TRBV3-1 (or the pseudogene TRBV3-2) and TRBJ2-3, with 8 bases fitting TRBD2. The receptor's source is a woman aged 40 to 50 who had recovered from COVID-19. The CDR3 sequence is CASSPTSGSGGTQYF. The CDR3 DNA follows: TGTGCCAGCAGCCCCACAAGCGGGAGTGGGGGTACGCAGTATTTT.